The present entry profiles one T cell receptor (beta chain) with its context. This sample is drawn from a study of T-cell memory formation after mild COVID-19. With 2 bases removed from V and 0 bases from J, the gap between germline ends came to 11 bases. This CDR3 comprises 15 residues. Each CDR3 protein gets one entry after TCRdb re-called the 5' RACE reads with MiXCR. The table lists roughly 510,000 distinct CDR3 sequences, roughly a sixth of them singletons. This sequence originates from an adult woman who had mild COVID-19 (a few samples of this study predate the infection). Cell type and time point are not known. Sequencing was carried out using PBMCs or a T cell subset sorted from them (not recorded which). J is TRBJ2-7 and V is TRBV12-3 or TRBV12-4, with D possibly being TRBD1 (6 bases). CDR3 DNA: TGTGCCAGCAGTTTATCCAGGGGACCCTCCTACGAGCAGTACTTC. Translated: CASSLSRGPSYEQYF.